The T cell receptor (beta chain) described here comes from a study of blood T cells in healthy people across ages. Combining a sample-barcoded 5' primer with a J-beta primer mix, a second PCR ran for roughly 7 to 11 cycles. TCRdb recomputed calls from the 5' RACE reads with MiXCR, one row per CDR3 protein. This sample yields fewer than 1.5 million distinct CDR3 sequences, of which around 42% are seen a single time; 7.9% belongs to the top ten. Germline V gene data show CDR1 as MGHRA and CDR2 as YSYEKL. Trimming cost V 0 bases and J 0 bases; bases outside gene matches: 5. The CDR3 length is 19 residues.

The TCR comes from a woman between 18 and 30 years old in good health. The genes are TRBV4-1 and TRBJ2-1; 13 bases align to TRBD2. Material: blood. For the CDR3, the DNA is TGCGCCAGCAGCCAAGACTGGACTAGCGGGGGAAGCTCCTACAATGAGCAGTTCTTC. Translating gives CASSQDWTSGGSSYNEQFF.